The next 21 T cell receptor beta chains were all read from a single sample in a study of blood T cell repertoires in COVID-19. Only in-frame clones appear in the TCRdb table, and some are missing; sequencing was by immunoSEQ multiplex PCR. The table has about 140,000 clones, around 90% seen once. Sequencing was done on a sample of peripheral blood. The source is a human donor in a cohort sampled during active COVID-19.

V and J are TRBV19 and TRBJ1-1; 10 bases are shared with TRBD1. The CDR3 totals 15 residues. Germline V CDR1 and CDR2: LNHDA, SQIVND (reference sequence). V lost 7 bases and J lost 4; bases outside the gene matches: 9. CDR3 bases: TGTGCCAGTATCCCCATAGGGACAGGGGCCACTGAAGCTTTCTTT. Its protein is CASIPIGTGATEAFF.

This chain connects TRBV11-2 to TRBJ2-7; a weak D match, TRBD1 (6 bases). The CDR3 has 13 residues. Trimming shortened V by 4 bases and J by 2 bases, and 9 bases separated the two germline ends. CDR1 and CDR2 (germline): SGHAT, FQNNGV. The CDR3 loop is CASSWDKTYEQYF. The CDR3 DNA reads TGTGCCAGCAGCTGGGACAAGACCTACGAGCAGTACTTC.

This clone has a single count. The chain combines TRBV28 with TRBJ2-5, with D possibly being TRBD1 (5 bases). The CDR3 totals 14 residues. Germline assignment: CDR1 MDHEN and CDR2 SYDVKM. V gave up 7 bases and J gave up 7 bases, with 19 bases separating them. CDR3: CASISQGKLGTQYF. The CDR3 region has the DNA TGTGCCAGCATTTCCCAGGGAAAGTTGGGGACCCAGTACTTC. Using reference TRBV28 and TRBJ2-5 for the parts outside the CDR3, the full variable domain is DVKVTQSSRYLVKRTGEKVFLECVQDMDHENMFWYRQDPGLGLRLIYFSYDVKMKEKGDIPEGYSVSREKKERFSLILESASTNQTSMYLCASISQGKLGTQYFGPGTRLLVL.

This clone showed up many times. This chain joins TRBV10-3 and TRBJ2-7, with 8 bases lining up with TRBD2. The CDR3 is 15 residues long. Trimming at V came to 6 bases and at J to 3 bases, leaving 10 bases not matched to a gene. CDR1 and CDR2 from the germline V gene are ENHRY and SYGVKD. The CDR3 loop is CAIRLTSGGNYEQYF. Written as DNA, the CDR3 is TGTGCCATCAGGCTCACTAGCGGAGGAAACTACGAGCAGTACTTC.

The chain joins TRBV6-5 to TRBJ2-5; perhaps TRBD2 as D (5 bases). V lost 3 bases to trimming and J lost 5 bases, with 16 bases between them. This CDR3 is built from 15 residues. CDR1 and CDR2 (germline): MNHEY, SVGAGI. Here the CDR3 DNA reads TGTGCCAGCAGTTATTCCTCCTCGTCGGGGGAGACCCAGTACTTC. This codes for CASSYSSSSGETQYF.

J is TRBJ1-3 and V is TRBV3-1 (or the pseudogene TRBV3-2); the D is unclear. In germline, CDR1 is LGHDT, CDR2 YNNKEL (reference sequence). V lost 4 bases to trimming and J lost 4 bases, with 8 bases between them. The CDR3 spans 13 residues. This CDR3 reads CASSLTEGNTIYF. CDR3 nucleotide sequence: TGTGCCAGCAGCCTTACTGAAGGAAACACCATATATTTT.

V and J are TRBV30 and TRBJ2-1, with 8 bases fitting TRBD2. This CDR3 is built from 15 residues. After removal of 3 bases from V and 8 bases from J, the junction contained 12 bases not matched to a gene. From germline, CDR1 is GTSNPN and CDR2 SVGIG (reference sequence). CDR3 nucleotide sequence: TGTGCCTGGAGCCCACTCCGCGGGAGGATCCATGAGCAGTTCTTC. It codes for CAWSPLRGRIHEQFF.

V is TRBV15 and J is TRBJ1-6; possibly TRBD1 for D (6 bases). CDR3 size: 19 residues. Between the trimmed V and J ends, which lost 0 bases and 0 bases, there was a span of 15 bases. CDR1 is LNHNV and CDR2 is YYDKDF in the germline V gene (reference sequence). CDR3 nucleotide sequence: TGTGCCACCAGCAGAGATCCCACCAGGGGCCGCTCCTATAATTCACCCCTCCACTTT. This codes for CATSRDPTRGRSYNSPLHF.

The genes are TRBV7-2 and TRBJ1-5; D is possibly TRBD1 (5 bases). Trimming removed 1 base from V and 5 bases from J, with 12 bases in between. CDR3 size: 15 residues. CDR1 and CDR2 (germline): SGHTA, FQGNSA. CDR3 protein: CASSLGGVSYQPQHF. The CDR3 DNA is TGTGCCAGCAGCTTAGGGGGGGTGAGTTATCAGCCCCAGCATTTT.

J is TRBJ1-2 and V is TRBV6-5; 9 bases fit TRBD1. With 0 bases clipped from V and 4 bases from J, the junction kept 6 bases outside the gene matches. Germline-derived CDR1 and CDR2 are MNHEY and SVGAGI. The CDR3 runs 16 residues. For the CDR3, the DNA is TGTGCCAGCAGTTACTCACGGGACAGGGAAGGCTATGGCTACACCTTC. It specifies CASSYSRDREGYGYTF.

The chain employs TRBV7-8 and TRBJ2-7; D not resolved. Trimming pared 4 bases from V and 0 bases from J, leaving 10 bases between. From germline, CDR1 is SGHVS and CDR2 FQNEAQ. This CDR3 has 14 residues. CDR3 sequence (DNA): TGTGCCAGCAGCTATGAGGCGGCCTCCTACGAGCAGTACTTC. It specifies CASSYEAASYEQYF. Combining the CDR3 with reference TRBV7-8 and TRBJ2-7 gives the whole variable domain GAGVSQSPRYKVAKRGQDVALRCDPISGHVSLFWYQQALGQGPEFLTYFQNEAQLDKSGLPSDRFFAERPEGSVSTLKIQRTQQEDSAVYLCASSYEAASYEQYFGPGTRLTVT.

The V gene is TRBV18, the J gene TRBJ2-1, with a tentative D call TRBD2 (5 bases). Germline lookup yields CDR1 KGHSH and CDR2 LQKENI. The CDR3 totals 13 residues. The V and J ends lost 2 bases and 10 bases respectively, with 12 bases between them. The chain's CDR3 is CASSPTGISEQFF. CDR3 DNA: TGTGCCAGCTCACCAACGGGGATCAGCGAGCAGTTCTTC.

The CDR3 region is CAWSVPGGAGGEAFF. The DNA for the CDR3 is TGTGCCTGGAGTGTACCCGGGGGGGCCGGTGGAGAAGCTTTCTTT. This rearrangement joins TRBV30 to TRBJ1-1; a possible D gene is TRBD1 (6 bases). V shed 0 bases and J shed 8 bases, with 19 bases lying between them. This CDR3 is 15 amino acids long. CDR1 GTSNPN and CDR2 SVGIG come from the germline V gene (reference sequence). The variable domain in full, with the rest retrieved from reference TRBV30 and TRBJ1-1, is SQTIHQWPATLVQPVGSPLSLECTVEGTSNPNLYWYRQAAGRGLQLLFYSVGIGQISSEVPQNLSASRPQDRQFILSSKKLLLSDSGFYLCAWSVPGGAGGEAFFGQGTRLTVV.

The chain has TRBV27 and TRBJ2-5; weak D call: TRBD1 (5 bases). V dropped 6 bases and J dropped 1 base, with 12 bases sitting between them. Germline loops: CDR1 MNHEY, CDR2 SMNVEV (reference sequence). The CDR3 loop spans 14 amino acids. The CDR3 protein is CASSPTDFQETQYF. Written as DNA, the CDR3 is TGTGCCAGCAGCCCGACAGATTTCCAAGAGACCCAGTACTTC.

The rearrangement uses TRBV5-8 and TRBJ1-5; 7 nucleotides line up with TRBD1. Germline assignment: CDR1 SGHTS and CDR2 YDEGEE. With V trimmed by 4 bases and J by 1 base, 5 bases remained unmatched. The CDR3 loop spans 15 amino acids. The CDR3: CASSLRQGSNQPQHF. Written as DNA, the CDR3 is TGTGCCAGCAGCCTCCGACAGGGAAGCAATCAGCCCCAGCATTTT.

This rearrangement joins TRBV5-5 to TRBJ1-4; D remains unclear. CDR1 is SGHKS and CDR2 is YYEKEE in the germline V gene (reference sequence). The CDR3 extends over 15 amino acids. Trimming shortened V by 0 bases and J by 6 bases, and 12 bases separated the two germline ends. The chain's CDR3 is CASSLVTVKHEKLFF. The CDR3 bases are TGTGCCAGCAGCTTGGTCACGGTGAAACATGAAAAACTGTTTTTT.

The chain joins TRBV28 to TRBJ1-5; no clear D gene. The CDR3 loop spans 14 amino acids. Trimming removed 9 bases at V and 0 bases at J, with 12 bases between. Germline V gene sequence: CDR1 MDHEN, CDR2 SYDVKM. CDR3 sequence (DNA): TGTGCCAGTGACCCGGGGAATAGCAATCAGCCCCAGCATTTT. This sequence encodes CASDPGNSNQPQHF.

J is TRBJ2-1 and V is TRBV5-1; 7 positions match TRBD2. The CDR3 totals 16 residues. Germline CDR1 and CDR2: SGHRS and YFSETQ. V trimming: 4 bases; J trimming: 0 bases; junction bases outside the gene matches: 7. As DNA, the CDR3 is TGCGCCAGCAGCGAGCAAGGACTAGTCTCCTACAATGAGCAGTTCTTC. Protein: CASSEQGLVSYNEQFF.

The DNA of the CDR3 is TGTGCCAGCAGCCCCGGGACTAGCTTCTATGAGCAGTTCTTC. Translation: CASSPGTSFYEQFF. This chain joins TRBV6-5 and TRBJ2-1, with TRBD2 matching over 9 bases. Germline V lookup: CDR1 MNHEY, CDR2 SVGAGI. Trimming cost V 6 bases and J 8 bases; bases outside gene matches: 8. This CDR3 comprises 14 residues.

This clone was counted a few times. The chain carries TRBV30 and TRBJ1-5; D not resolved. The CDR3 is made up of 13 amino acids. Trimming stripped 0 bases from V and 5 bases from J, with 8 bases between. The germline CDR1 and CDR2 sequences are GTSNPN and SVGIG (reference sequence). The CDR3 is CAWSVGGDQPQHF. The DNA of the CDR3 is TGTGCCTGGAGTGTAGGCGGGGATCAGCCCCAGCATTTT.

The chain employs TRBV6-6 and TRBJ2-7; TRBD1 aligns across 8 bases. Germline CDR1 is MNHNY and CDR2 is SVGAGI (reference sequence). The J segment lost 3 bases and the V segment lost 1 base, leaving 2 bases of the junction unmatched. The CDR3 is made up of 14 amino acids. The CDR3 nucleotides read TGTGCCAGCAGTTACTTAGGGACAGGCTACGAGCAGTACTTC. This sequence encodes CASSYLGTGYEQYF.